The sequence of this T cell receptor (beta chain) was determined in a study of radiotherapy plus CTLA-4 blockade in lung cancer. As for the study in general: Objective responses were recorded in roughly 20% of patients, with disease control recorded in 25% to 40%. The study, taken as a whole, reports: The study found tumor-derived TCR clones expanded in blood after radiotherapy plus ipilimumab. With interferon-beta, early dynamics of blood T cell clones were reported to best predict response.

In chemo-refractory metastatic non-small-cell lung cancer, patients got ipilimumab CTLA-4 blockade together with focal radiation. CDR1 and CDR2 from the germline V gene are SGDLS and YYNGEE. V was trimmed by 0 bases and J by 4 bases, leaving 8 bases between them. The CDR3 sequence is 14 residues long. To note about this clone: Its target is not known.

The data were produced by immunoSEQ multiplex PCR, yet TCRdb's version contains in-frame clones alone and is incomplete. The table has about 80,000 clones, roughly 79% seen once. The clonotype was recovered from a human donor with non-small cell lung cancer whose response to radiotherapy plus ipilimumab could not be evaluated. Some clones in this sample may be carry-over from other donors' samples. This chain links TRBV9 with TRBJ1-3, with D tentatively TRBD1 (5 bases). The sample consisted of peripheral blood, taken from a patient treated with radiotherapy plus ipilimumab. This chain's CDR3 is CASSVEGAGNTIYF. The DNA for the CDR3 is TGTGCCAGCAGCGTAGAAGGGGCCGGAAACACCATATATTTT. Combining the CDR3 with reference TRBV9 and TRBJ1-3 gives the whole variable domain DSGVTQTPKHLITATGQRVTLRCSPRSGDLSVYWYQQSLDQGLQFLIQYYNGEERAKGNILERFSAQQFPDLHSELNLSSLELGDSALYFCASSVEGAGNTIYFGEGSWLTVV.